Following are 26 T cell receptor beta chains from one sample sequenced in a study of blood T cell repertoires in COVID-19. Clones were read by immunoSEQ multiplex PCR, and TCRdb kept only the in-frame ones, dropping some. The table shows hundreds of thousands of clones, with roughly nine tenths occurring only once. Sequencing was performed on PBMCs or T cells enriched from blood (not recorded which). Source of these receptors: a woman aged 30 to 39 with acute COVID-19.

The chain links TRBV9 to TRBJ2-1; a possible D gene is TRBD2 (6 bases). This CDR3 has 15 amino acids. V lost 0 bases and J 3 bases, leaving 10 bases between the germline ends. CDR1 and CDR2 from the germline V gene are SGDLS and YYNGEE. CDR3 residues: CASSVGFSGYNEQFF. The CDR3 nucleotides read TGTGCCAGCAGCGTAGGTTTTAGCGGCTACAATGAGCAGTTCTTC. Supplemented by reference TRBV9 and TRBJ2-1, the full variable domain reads DSGVTQTPKHLITATGQRVTLRCSPRSGDLSVYWYQQSLDQGLQFLIQYYNGEERAKGNILERFSAQQFPDLHSELNLSSLELGDSALYFCASSVGFSGYNEQFFGPGTRLTVL.

The CDR3 DNA follows: TGCAGTGCTAGTGAGTTTAGCTATGGCTACACCTTC. It yields the protein CSASEFSYGYTF. The rearrangement links TRBV20-1 to TRBJ1-2; D is ambiguous. The germline V gene encodes CDR1 DFQATT and CDR2 SNEGSKA (reference sequence). The CDR3 extends over 12 amino acids. Trimming removed 3 bases at V and 4 bases at J, with 9 bases between.

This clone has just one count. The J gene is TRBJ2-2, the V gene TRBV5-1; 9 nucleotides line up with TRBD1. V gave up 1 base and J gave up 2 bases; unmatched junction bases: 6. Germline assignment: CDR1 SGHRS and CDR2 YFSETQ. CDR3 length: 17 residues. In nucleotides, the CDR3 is TGCGCCAGCAGCTTGCTAGGACAGGGGACCAACACCGGGGAGCTGTTTTTT. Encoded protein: CASSLLGQGTNTGELFF. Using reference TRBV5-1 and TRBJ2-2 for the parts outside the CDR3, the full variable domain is KAGVTQTPRYLIKTRGQQVTLSCSPISGHRSVSWYQQTPGQGLQFLFEYFSETQRNKGNFPGRFSGRQFSNSRSEMNVSTLELGDSALYLCASSLLGQGTNTGELFFGEGSRLTVL.

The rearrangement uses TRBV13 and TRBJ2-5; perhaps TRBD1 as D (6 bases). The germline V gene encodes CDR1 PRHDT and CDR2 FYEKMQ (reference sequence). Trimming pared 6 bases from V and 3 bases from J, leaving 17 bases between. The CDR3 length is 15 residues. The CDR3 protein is CASRRTPDSKETQYF. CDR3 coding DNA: TGTGCCAGCAGGCGAACTCCGGACAGTAAAGAGACCCAGTACTTC.

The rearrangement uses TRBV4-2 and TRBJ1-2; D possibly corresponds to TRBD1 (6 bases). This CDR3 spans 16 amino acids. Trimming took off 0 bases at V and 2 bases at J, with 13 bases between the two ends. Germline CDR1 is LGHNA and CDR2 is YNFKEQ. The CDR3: CASSQDGGPGNYGYTF. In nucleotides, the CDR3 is TGTGCCAGCAGCCAAGATGGGGGCCCCGGCAACTATGGCTACACCTTC.

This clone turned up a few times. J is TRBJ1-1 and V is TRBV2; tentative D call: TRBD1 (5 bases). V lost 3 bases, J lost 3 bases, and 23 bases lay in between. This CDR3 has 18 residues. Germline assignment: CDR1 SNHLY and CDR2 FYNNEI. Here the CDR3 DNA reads TGTGCCAGCAGTGACGGCTGGGGCTCCCGCCGCGGGGACACTGAAGCTTTCTTT. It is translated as CASSDGWGSRRGDTEAFF.

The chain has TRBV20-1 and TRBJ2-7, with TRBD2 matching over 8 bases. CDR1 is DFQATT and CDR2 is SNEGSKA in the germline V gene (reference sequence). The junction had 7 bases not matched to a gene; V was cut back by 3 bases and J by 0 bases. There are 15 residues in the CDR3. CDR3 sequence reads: CSASPPGGISYEQYF. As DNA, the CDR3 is TGCAGTGCTAGTCCTCCGGGGGGGATCTCCTACGAGCAGTACTTC.

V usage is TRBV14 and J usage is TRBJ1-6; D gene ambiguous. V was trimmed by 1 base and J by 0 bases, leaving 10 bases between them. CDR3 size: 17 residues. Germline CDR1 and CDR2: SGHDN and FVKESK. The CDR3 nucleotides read TGTGCCAGCAGCCAAGCTCCTTGGAGCTCCTATAATTCACCCCTCCACTTT. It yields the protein CASSQAPWSSYNSPLHF.

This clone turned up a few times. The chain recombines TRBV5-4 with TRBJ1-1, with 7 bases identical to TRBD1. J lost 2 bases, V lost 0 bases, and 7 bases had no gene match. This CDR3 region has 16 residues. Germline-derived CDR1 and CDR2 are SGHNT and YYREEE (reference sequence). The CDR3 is CASSLDTGQLNTEAFF. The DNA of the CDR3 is TGTGCCAGCAGCTTGGATACGGGACAGCTAAACACTGAAGCTTTCTTT. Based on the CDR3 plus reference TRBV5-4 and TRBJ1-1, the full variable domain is ETGVTQSPTHLIKTRGQQVTLRCSSQSGHNTVSWYQQALGQGPQFIFQYYREEENGRGNFPPRFSGLQFPNYSSELNVNALELDDSALYLCASSLDTGQLNTEAFFGQGTRLTVV.

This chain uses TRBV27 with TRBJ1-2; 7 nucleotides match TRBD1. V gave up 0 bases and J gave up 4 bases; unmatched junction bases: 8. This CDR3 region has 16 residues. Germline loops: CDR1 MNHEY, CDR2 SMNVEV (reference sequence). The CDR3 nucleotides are TGTGCCAGCAGTTTATCGCCGACAGGGATGGGCTATGGCTACACCTTC. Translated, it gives CASSLSPTGMGYGYTF.

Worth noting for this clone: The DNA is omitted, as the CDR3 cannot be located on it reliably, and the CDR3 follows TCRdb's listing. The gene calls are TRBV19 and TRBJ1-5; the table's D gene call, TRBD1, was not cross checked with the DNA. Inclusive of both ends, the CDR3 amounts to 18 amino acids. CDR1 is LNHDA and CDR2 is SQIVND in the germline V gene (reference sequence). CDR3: CASSSGQGLADSNQPQHF.

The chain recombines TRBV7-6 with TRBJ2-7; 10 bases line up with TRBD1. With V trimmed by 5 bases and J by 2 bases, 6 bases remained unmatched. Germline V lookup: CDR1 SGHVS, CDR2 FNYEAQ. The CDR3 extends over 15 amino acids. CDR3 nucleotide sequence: TGTGCCAGCAGCAACCGGGACAGGGGTACCTACGAGCAGTACTTC. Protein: CASSNRDRGTYEQYF.

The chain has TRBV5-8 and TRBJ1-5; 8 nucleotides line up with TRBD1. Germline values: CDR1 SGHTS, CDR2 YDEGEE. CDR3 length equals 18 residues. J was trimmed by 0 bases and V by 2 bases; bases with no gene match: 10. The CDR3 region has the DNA TGTGCCAGCAGCTTCCAGGACAGGGCTTACAATAGCAATCAGCCCCAGCATTTT. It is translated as CASSFQDRAYNSNQPQHF.

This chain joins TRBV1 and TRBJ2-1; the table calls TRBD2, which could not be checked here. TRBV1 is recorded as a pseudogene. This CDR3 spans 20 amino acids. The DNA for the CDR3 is TGCACCAGCAGCTATCGATTCCTTCTCCGTCTATCCGGGGGGTTGGATGAGCAGTTCTTC. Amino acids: CTSSYRFLLRLSGGLDEQFF.

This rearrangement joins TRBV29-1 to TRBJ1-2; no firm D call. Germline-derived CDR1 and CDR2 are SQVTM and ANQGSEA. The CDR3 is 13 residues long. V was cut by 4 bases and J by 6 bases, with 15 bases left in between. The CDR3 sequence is CSVGGVEVDGYTF. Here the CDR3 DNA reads TGCAGCGTTGGCGGGGTGGAGGTCGATGGCTACACCTTC.

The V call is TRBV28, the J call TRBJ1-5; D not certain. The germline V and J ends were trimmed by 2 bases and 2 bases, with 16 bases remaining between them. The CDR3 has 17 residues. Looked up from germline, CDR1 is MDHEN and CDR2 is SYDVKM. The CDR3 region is CASSLAQRILGNQPQHF. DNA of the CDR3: TGTGCCAGCAGTTTAGCACAGCGGATATTGGGCAATCAGCCCCAGCATTTT. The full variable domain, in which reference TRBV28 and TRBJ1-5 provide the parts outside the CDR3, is DVKVTQSSRYLVKRTGEKVFLECVQDMDHENMFWYRQDPGLGLRLIYFSYDVKMKEKGDIPEGYSVSREKKERFSLILESASTNQTSMYLCASSLAQRILGNQPQHFGDGTRLSIL.

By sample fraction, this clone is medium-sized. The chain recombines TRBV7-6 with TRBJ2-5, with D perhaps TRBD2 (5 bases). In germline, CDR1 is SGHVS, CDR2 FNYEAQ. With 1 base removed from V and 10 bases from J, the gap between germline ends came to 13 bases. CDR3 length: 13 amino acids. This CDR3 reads CASSLEGGIDQYF. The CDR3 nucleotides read TGTGCCAGCAGCTTAGAAGGAGGAATCGACCAGTACTTC.

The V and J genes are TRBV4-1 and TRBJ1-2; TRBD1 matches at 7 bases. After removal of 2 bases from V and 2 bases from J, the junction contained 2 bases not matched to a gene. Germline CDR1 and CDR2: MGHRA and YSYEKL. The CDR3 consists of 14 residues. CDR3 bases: TGCGCCAGCAGCCAATTGGGACAGAACTATGGCTACACCTTC. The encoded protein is CASSQLGQNYGYTF.

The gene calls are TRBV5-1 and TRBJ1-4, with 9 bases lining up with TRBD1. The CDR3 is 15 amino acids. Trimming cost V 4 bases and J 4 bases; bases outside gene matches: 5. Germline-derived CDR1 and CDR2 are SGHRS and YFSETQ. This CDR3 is CASSVGTGINEKLFF. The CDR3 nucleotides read TGCGCCAGCAGCGTAGGGACAGGGATTAATGAAAAACTGTTTTTT.

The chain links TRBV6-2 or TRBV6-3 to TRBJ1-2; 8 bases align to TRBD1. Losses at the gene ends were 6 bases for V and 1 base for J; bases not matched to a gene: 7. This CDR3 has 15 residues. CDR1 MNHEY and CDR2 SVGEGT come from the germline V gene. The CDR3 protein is CASSWEDRVNYGYTF. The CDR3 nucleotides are TGTGCCAGCAGCTGGGAGGACAGGGTTAACTATGGCTACACCTTC.

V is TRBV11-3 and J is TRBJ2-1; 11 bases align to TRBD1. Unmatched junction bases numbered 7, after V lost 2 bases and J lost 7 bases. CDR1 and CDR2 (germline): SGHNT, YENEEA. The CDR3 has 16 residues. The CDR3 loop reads CASSLSGTGGSNEQFF. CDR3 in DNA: TGTGCCAGCAGCTTAAGCGGGACAGGGGGAAGTAATGAGCAGTTCTTC.

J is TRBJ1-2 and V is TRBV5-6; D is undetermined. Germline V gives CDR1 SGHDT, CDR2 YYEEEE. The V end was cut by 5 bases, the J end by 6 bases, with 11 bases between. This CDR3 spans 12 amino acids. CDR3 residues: CASSPQLDGYTF. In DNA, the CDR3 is TGTGCCAGCAGTCCTCAGTTGGATGGCTACACCTTC. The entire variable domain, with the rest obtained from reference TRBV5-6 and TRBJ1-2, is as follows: DAGVTQSPTHLIKTRGQQVTLRCSPKSGHDTVSWYQQALGQGPQFIFQYYEEEERQRGNFPDRFSGHQFPNYSSELNVNALLLGDSALYLCASSPQLDGYTFGSGTRLTVV.

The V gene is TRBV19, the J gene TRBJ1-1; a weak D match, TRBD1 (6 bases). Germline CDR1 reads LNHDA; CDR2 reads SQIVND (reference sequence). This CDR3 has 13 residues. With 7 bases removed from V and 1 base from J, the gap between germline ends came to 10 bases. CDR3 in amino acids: CASTEDRNTEAFF. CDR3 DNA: TGTGCCAGTACCGAGGACAGGAACACTGAAGCTTTCTTT.

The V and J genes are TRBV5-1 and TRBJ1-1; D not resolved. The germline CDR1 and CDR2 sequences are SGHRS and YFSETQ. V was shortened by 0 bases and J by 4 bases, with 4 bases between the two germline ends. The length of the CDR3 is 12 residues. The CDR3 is CASSLGLTEAFF. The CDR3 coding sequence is TGCGCCAGCAGCTTGGGGCTCACTGAAGCTTTCTTT.

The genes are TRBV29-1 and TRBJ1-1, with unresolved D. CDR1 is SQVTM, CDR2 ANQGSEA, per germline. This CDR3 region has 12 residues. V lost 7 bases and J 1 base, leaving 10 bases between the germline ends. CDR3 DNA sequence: TGCAGCGGGCATACAGCGAACACTGAAGCTTTCTTT. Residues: CSGHTANTEAFF.

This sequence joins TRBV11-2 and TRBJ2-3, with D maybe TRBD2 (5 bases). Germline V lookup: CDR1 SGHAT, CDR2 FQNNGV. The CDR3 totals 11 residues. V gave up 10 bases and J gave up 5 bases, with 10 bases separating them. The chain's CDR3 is CATGRGDTQYF. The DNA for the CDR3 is TGTGCCACTGGACGGGGAGATACGCAGTATTTT.